These T cell receptor beta chains were read from a single sample in a study of vaccination effects on CD4 cells after COVID-19. Libraries were prepared by immunoSEQ multiplex PCR; TCRdb keeps only in-frame clonotypes and omits some of them. The sample carries about 41,000 clones, more than 65% recorded once. No antigen has been identified for these receptors. The source was CD4+ T cells from PBMCs cultured with HCoV-NL63 spike peptides, collected before COVID-19 vaccination. These TCRs come from a human donor who received a COVID-19 vaccine. Both conserved end residues are part of each CDR3. D genes are given only for firm matches. Part of the rows lack a size; the others show once, few, many or a class for expanded clones.

v_gene: TRBV28
j_gene: TRBJ1-3
abundance: NA
d_gene: NA
CDR3nt: TGTGCCACCGGTCGCCTGAGCTCTGGAAACACCATATATTTT
CDR3aa: CATGRLSSGNTIYF

v_gene: TRBV7-2
j_gene: TRBJ2-5
abundance: NA
d_gene: TRBD2
CDR3nt: TGTGCCAGCAGTTCAATCGCGGGGGGCTTCCGCCAAGAGACCCAGTACTTC
CDR3aa: CASSSIAGGFRQETQYF

v_gene: TRBV3-1/TRBV3-2
j_gene: TRBJ2-2
abundance: few
d_gene: NA
CDR3nt: TGTGCCAGCAGCCCCCCTAGGGCAGGGCCCACCGGGGAGCTGTTTTTT
CDR3aa: CASSPPRAGPTGELFF

v_gene: TRBV5-6
j_gene: TRBJ2-1
abundance: NA
d_gene: TRBD1
CDR3nt: TGTGCCAGCAGCTTGAGAGGACAGGGGCTGTTCCATGAGCAGTTCTTC
CDR3aa: CASSLRGQGLFHEQFF

v_gene: TRBV5-5
j_gene: TRBJ1-1
abundance: NA
d_gene: NA
CDR3nt: TGTGCCAGCAGCTTGGGGTGGGTGAACACTGAAGCTTTCTTT
CDR3aa: CASSLGWVNTEAFF

v_gene: TRBV5-1
j_gene: TRBJ2-5
abundance: NA
d_gene: TRBD2
CDR3nt: TGCGCCAGCAGCTTTAATAGCGGGGGGGCACAAGAGACCCAGTACTTC
CDR3aa: CASSFNSGGAQETQYF

v_gene: TRBV19
j_gene: TRBJ2-4
abundance: NA
d_gene: NA
CDR3nt: TGTGCCAGTAGTAAGGCAGGGGCCAAAAACATTCAGTACTTC
CDR3aa: CASSKAGAKNIQYF

v_gene: TRBV7-9
j_gene: TRBJ1-2
abundance: NA
d_gene: NA
CDR3nt: TGTGCCAGCAGCTTCGAGGCGGGGGGGGGCTACACCTTC
CDR3aa: CASSFEAGGGYTF

v_gene: TRBV18
j_gene: TRBJ2-5
abundance: NA
d_gene: TRBD1
CDR3nt: TGTGCCAGCTCACCCTTTGTGACAGGGGACGGAACGGAGACCCAGTACTTC
CDR3aa: CASSPFVTGDGTETQYF

v_gene: TRBV7-9
j_gene: TRBJ1-1
abundance: NA
d_gene: TRBD1
CDR3nt: TGTGCCAGCAGCCCAGTCCCATCAGGGGGGGTCACTGAAGCTTTCTTT
CDR3aa: CASSPVPSGGVTEAFF

v_gene: TRBV7-9
j_gene: TRBJ1-4
abundance: once
d_gene: TRBD1
CDR3nt: TGTGCCAGCGGACAGGGTGAGGAAAAACTGTTTTTT
CDR3aa: CASGQGEEKLFF

v_gene: TRBV27
j_gene: TRBJ2-1
abundance: few
d_gene: NA
CDR3nt: TGTGCCAGCAGTTTATCGATTGCTAGCTCCTACAATGAGCAGTTCTTC
CDR3aa: CASSLSIASSYNEQFF

v_gene: TRBV5-1
j_gene: TRBJ2-1
abundance: NA
d_gene: NA
CDR3nt: TGCGCCAGCAGCTTGGTCCCAGGCGGGTACAATGAGCAGTTCTTC
CDR3aa: CASSLVPGGYNEQFF

v_gene: TRBV7-2
j_gene: TRBJ1-3
abundance: once
d_gene: NA
CDR3nt: TGTGCCAGCAGCCCAGAACAGGTTTCCTCTGGAAACACCATATATTTT
CDR3aa: CASSPEQVSSGNTIYF

v_gene: TRBV4-1
j_gene: TRBJ2-3
abundance: NA
d_gene: TRBD2
CDR3nt: TGCGCCAGCAGCCAAGAGCGGGGGGGCCGGAATACGCAGTATTTT
CDR3aa: CASSQERGGRNTQYF